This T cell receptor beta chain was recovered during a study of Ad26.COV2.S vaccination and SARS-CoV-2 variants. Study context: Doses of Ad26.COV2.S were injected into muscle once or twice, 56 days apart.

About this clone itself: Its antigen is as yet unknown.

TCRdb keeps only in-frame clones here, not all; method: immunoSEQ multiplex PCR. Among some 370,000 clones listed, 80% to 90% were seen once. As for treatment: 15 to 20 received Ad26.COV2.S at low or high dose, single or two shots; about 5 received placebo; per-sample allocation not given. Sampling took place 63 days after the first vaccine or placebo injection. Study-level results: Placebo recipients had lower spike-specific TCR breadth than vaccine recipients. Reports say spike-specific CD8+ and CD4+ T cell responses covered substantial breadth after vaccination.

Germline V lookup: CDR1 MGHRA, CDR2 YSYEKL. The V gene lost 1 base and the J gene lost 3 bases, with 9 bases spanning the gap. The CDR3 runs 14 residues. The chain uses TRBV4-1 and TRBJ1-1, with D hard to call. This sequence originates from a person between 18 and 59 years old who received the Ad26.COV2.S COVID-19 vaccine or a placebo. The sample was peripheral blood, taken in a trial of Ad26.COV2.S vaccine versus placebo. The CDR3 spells CASSQAGRDTEAFF. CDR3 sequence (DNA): TGCGCCAGCAGCCAAGCTGGGAGGGACACTGAAGCTTTCTTT.